This T cell receptor beta chain was sequenced for a study of Graves' ophthalmopathy and Graves' hyperthyroidism. Eligible hyperthyroidism cases comprised new diagnoses of under 2 months' duration in individuals aged 18 to 65. The study amplified TCR beta CDR3 regions using RNA transcripts. First-round RT-PCR relied on HTBI primers, and a second-round multiplex PCR came next. TCRdb reprocessed the multiplex PCR reads with MiXCR, giving one entry per CDR3 protein. The sample yields over a million distinct CDR3 sequences, 36% seen once. V lost 8 bases, J lost 4 bases, and 14 bases lay in between. CDR3 size: 13 residues. Per the germline V gene, CDR1 is SGHTA and CDR2 is FQGTGA.

This clonotype was obtained from an adult man with Graves' hyperthyroidism. The chain is built from TRBV7-3 and TRBJ2-5, with D perhaps matching TRBD1 (6 bases). Sample: peripheral blood or thyroid tissue (not recorded which). The CDR3 protein is CASGLQGRETQYF. For the CDR3, the DNA is TGTGCCAGCGGCCTACAGGGTAGAGAGACCCAGTACTTC.